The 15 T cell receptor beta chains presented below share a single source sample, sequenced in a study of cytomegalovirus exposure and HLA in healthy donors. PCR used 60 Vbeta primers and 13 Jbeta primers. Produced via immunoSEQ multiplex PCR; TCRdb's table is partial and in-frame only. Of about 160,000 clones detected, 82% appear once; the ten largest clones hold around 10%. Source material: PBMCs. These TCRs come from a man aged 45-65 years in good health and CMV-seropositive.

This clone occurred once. The CDR3 region is CAWSRRTTGTDTQYF. CDR3 nucleotide sequence: TGTGCCTGGAGTAGGAGGACCACTGGCACAGATACGCAGTATTTT. This chain joins TRBV30 and TRBJ2-3; TRBD2 might be the D (5 bases). This CDR3 spans 15 amino acids. Trimming cost V 2 bases and J 1 base, with 13 bases left between them. Germline loops: CDR1 GTSNPN, CDR2 SVGIG (reference sequence).

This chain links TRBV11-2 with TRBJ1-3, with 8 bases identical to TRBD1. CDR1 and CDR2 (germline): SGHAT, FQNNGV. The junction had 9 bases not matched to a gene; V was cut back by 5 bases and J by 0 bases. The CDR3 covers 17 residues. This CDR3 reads CASSPPTGANSGNTIYF. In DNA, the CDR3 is TGTGCCAGCAGCCCGCCGACAGGGGCTAACTCTGGAAACACCATATATTTT. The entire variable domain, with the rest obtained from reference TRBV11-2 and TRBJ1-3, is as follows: EAGVAQSPRYKIIEKRQSVAFWCNPISGHATLYWYQQILGQGPKLLIQFQNNGVVDDSQLPKDRFSAERLKGVDSTLKIQPAKLEDSAVYLCASSPPTGANSGNTIYFGEGSWLTVV.

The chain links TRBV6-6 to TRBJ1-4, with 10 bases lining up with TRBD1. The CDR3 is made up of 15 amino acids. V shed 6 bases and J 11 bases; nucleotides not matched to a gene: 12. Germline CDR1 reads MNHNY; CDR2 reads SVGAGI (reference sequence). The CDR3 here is CASSFGQGEVWKLFF. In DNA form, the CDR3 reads TGTGCCAGCAGCTTCGGACAGGGGGAAGTCTGGAAACTGTTTTTT.

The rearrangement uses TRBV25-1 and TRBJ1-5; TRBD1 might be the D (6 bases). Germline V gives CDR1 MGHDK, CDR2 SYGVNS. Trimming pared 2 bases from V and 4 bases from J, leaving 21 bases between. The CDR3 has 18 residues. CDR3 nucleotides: TGTGCCAGCAGTGAAAAGATTCTAGAACAGGGTGAGAATCAGCCCCAGCATTTT. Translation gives CASSEKILEQGENQPQHF.

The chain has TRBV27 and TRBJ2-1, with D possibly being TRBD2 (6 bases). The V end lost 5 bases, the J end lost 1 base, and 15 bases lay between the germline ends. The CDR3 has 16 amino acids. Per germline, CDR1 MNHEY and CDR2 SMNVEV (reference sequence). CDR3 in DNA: TGTGCCAGCAGTCCCCGAGGCGGGGCTTCCTACAATGAGCAGTTCTTC. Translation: CASSPRGGASYNEQFF.

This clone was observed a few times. CDR3 protein: CASSLTGTLVEQYF. CDR3 DNA: TGTGCCAGCAGCTTGACAGGAACTCTAGTCGAGCAGTACTTC. The chain carries TRBV13 and TRBJ2-7; D perhaps matches TRBD1 (6 bases). The CDR3 is 14 residues long. Germline V lookup: CDR1 PRHDT, CDR2 FYEKMQ (reference sequence). Trimming cost V 3 bases and J 6 bases, with 15 bases left between them. Supplemented by reference TRBV13 and TRBJ2-7, the full variable domain reads AAGVIQSPRHLIKEKRETATLKCYPIPRHDTVYWYQQGPGQDPQFLISFYEKMQSDKGSIPDRFSAQQFSDYHSELNMSSLELGDSALYFCASSLTGTLVEQYFGPGTRLTVT.

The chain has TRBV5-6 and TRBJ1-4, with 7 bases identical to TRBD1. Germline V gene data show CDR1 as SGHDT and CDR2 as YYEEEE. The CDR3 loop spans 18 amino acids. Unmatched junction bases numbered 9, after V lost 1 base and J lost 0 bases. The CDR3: CASSLKGQYFSTNEKLFF. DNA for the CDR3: TGTGCCAGCAGCTTGAAGGGACAGTACTTCTCAACTAATGAAAAACTGTTTTTT.

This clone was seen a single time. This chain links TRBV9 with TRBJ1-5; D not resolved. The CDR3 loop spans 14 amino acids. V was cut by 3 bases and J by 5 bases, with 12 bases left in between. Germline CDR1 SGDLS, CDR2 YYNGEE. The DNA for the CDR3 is TGTGCCAGCAGCGATGGACTGGGCGATCAGCCCCAGCATTTT. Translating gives CASSDGLGDQPQHF.

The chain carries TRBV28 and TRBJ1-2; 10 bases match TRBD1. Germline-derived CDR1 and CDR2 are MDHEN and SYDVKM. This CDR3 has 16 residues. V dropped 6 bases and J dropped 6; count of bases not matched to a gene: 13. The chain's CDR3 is CASRIPTGTGVHGYTF. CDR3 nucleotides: TGTGCCAGCAGGATCCCCACCGGGACAGGGGTCCATGGCTACACCTTC.

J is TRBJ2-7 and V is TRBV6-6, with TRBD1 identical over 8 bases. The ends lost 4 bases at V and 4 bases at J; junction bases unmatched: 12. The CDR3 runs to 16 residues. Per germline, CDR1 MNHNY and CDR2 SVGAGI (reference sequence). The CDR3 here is CASSFPSGTGRYEQYF. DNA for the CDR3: TGTGCCAGCAGTTTCCCTTCCGGGACAGGACGATACGAGCAGTACTTC.

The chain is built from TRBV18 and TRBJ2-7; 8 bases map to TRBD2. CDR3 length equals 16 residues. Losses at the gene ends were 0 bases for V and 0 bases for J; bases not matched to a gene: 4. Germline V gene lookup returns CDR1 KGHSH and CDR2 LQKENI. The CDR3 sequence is CASSPPYSGVSYEQYF. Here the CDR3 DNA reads TGTGCCAGCTCACCACCCTATAGCGGGGTCTCCTACGAGCAGTACTTC.

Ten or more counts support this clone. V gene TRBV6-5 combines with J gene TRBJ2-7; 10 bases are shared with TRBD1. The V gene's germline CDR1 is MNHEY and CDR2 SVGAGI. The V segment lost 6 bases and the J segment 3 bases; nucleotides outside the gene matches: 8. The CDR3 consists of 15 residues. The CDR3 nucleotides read TGTGCCAGCAGGGGGGGGACAGGGGCCTACTACGAGCAGTACTTC. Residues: CASRGGTGAYYEQYF.

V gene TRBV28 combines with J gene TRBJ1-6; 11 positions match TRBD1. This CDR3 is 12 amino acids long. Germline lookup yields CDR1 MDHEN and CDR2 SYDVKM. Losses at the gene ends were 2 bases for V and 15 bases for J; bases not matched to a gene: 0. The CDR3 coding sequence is TGTGCCAGCAGTTTAGGGACAGGGGGCCTCCACTTT. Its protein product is CASSLGTGGLHF.

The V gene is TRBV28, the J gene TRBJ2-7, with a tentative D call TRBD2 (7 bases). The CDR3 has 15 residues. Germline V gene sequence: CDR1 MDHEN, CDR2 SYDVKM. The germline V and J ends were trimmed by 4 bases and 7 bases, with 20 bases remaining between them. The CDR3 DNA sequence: TGTGCCAGCAGTTCCATGGGGGGGCCCATCACGGAGCAGTACTTC. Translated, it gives CASSSMGGPITEQYF.

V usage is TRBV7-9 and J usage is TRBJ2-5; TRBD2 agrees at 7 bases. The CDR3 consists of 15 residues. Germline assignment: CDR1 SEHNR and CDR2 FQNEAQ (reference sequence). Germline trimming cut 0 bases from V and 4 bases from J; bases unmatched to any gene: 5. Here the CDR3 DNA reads TGTGCCAGCAGCTTAGCGGGAGGGGTGTTAGAGACCCAGTACTTC. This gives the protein CASSLAGGVLETQYF.